This TCR beta chain was sequenced during a study of OX40 agonist ivuxolimab in advanced cancers. About the research overall: The dose-escalation cohort had hepatocellular carcinoma, melanoma, renal cell or head and neck cancer. Partial responses occurred in three patients (one hepatocellular carcinoma, two cutaneous melanoma). Study observations and caveats: Normalized T-cell clonal expansion was also low in a subset of nonresponders. On average, CD8+ T cells had more expanded clones than CD4+.

The CDR3 has 12 amino acids. Trimming left V 6 bases short and J 9 bases short, with 9 bases between. Germline CDR1 is SNHLY and CDR2 is FYNNEI. Points on this clone: The antigen is unknown.

Only in-frame clones appear in the TCRdb table, and some are missing; sequencing was by immunoSEQ multiplex PCR. The sample contains more than 60,000 clones, 84% of which appear only once. This TCR was sampled from an adult with an advanced solid tumor such as melanoma, head and neck, liver or kidney cancer. V is TRBV2 and J is TRBJ1-6; D call uncertain. This sample comprised CD4+ or CD8+ T cells sorted from blood, obtained in a trial of the OX40 agonist ivuxolimab. In DNA form, the CDR3 reads TGTGCCAGCAGGGATGGACCTTCACCCCTCCACTTT. Translated: CASRDGPSPLHF.